This T cell receptor beta chain was retrieved from a study of glioma-infiltrating T cells after dendritic cell vaccination. The germline CDR1 and CDR2 sequences are SGHNT and YYREEE (reference sequence). This CDR3 contains 13 residues. V lost 6 bases, J lost 6 bases, and 16 bases lay in between. Clones were read by immunoSEQ multiplex PCR, and TCRdb kept only the in-frame ones, dropping some. The repertoire holds tens of thousands of clones, with approximately 87% as singletons. In the case of this clone: Its antigen is undetermined.

Broader study findings: No direct clonality-survival link was found; a diverse polyclonal response may matter.

The chain carries TRBV5-4 and TRBJ2-7; D unclear. This sample comprised blood, obtained before dendritic cell vaccination. The clonotype originates from a human donor with glioblastoma. CDR3 bases: TGTGCCAGCACTACTAATCAACCGCGCGAGCAGTACTTC. It codes for CASTTNQPREQYF.